A single TCR beta chain is shown here with its context. Its antigen is unidentified. These data belong to a study of cytomegalovirus exposure and HLA in healthy donors. The PCR made use of 60 Vbeta and 13 Jbeta primers. Generated by immunoSEQ multiplex PCR, the TCRdb table keeps only in-frame clones and is missing some. The profile covers under 130,000 clones, with 50% to 70% appearing a single time and over 3.5% taken by the ten largest. Unrecorded immune exposure was likely among donors, who were nominally healthy when sampled. Study-wide results and caveats: The authors excluded some V segments, including TRBV6-2 and TRBV6-3, as indistinguishable.

V shed 5 bases, J shed 4 bases, and the junction held 9 bases outside the gene matches. The CDR3 loop spans 15 amino acids. Germline V gene sequence: CDR1 LNHNV, CDR2 YYDKDF (reference sequence). This sequence originates from a man between 25 and 39 years old in good health and CMV-seropositive. The sample comprised PBMCs. The chain recombines TRBV15 with TRBJ2-5, with 8 nucleotides matching TRBD2. CDR3 in DNA: TGTGCCACCAGCCGTTGGCAGACTAGCGCAGAGACCCAGTACTTC. Its translation: CATSRWQTSAETQYF.